The TCR beta chain under discussion was sequenced for a study of blood T cell repertoires in COVID-19. The wider study: Sample material is recorded as cDNA or gDNA derived from T cells, B-cell-depleted T cells, or PBMCs.

This CDR3 is built from 12 residues. Under the authors' procedure: Researchers report that nucleated cell counts were estimated from reference gene primer amplification. Clones were sequenced by immunoSEQ multiplex PCR, and TCRdb holds only the in-frame ones, with some missing. V and J calls plus clone size are reproduced from that table; the DNA served to infer D and trimming. The sample lists about 150,000 clones, around 86% seen once, with less than 3.5% in the top ten. The chain employs TRBV7-5 and TRBJ1-1. TRBV7-5 constitutes a pseudogene. This TCR was recovered from a man in his 70s with acute or convalescent COVID-19. The source material was peripheral blood. For the CDR3, the DNA is TGTGCCAGAAGCGAGCCTAACACTGAAGCTTTCTTT. Residues: CARSEPNTEAFF.